The present TCR beta chain was sequenced within a study of blood T cell repertoires in COVID-19. Study details: Material from acute and convalescent COVID-19 was sourced from the United States, Italy and Spain. T cells, B-cell-depleted T cells, or PBMCs supplied cDNA or gDNA.

In the source study's methods: How many nucleated cells were present was estimated from reference gene primer amplification. Repertoires were generated with immunoSEQ multiplex PCR, while TCRdb's copy carries only in-frame clones and drops some. V, J and clone size reflect that table, while D and trimming were determined from the DNA. Of over 200,000 clones detected, about nine tenths appear once; the ten largest clones hold approximately 2.6%. The CDR3 spans 12 residues. The germline V and J ends were trimmed by 8 bases and 8 bases, with 16 bases remaining between them. Germline CDR1 is SQVTM and CDR2 is ANQGSEA.

J is TRBJ1-3 and V is TRBV29-1; D not certain. The source material was peripheral blood. The TCR comes from a man younger than 45 with COVID-19, enrolled during active disease. DNA of the CDR3: TGCAGCACTGGCCACGGGAGAGACACCATATATTTT. It encodes CSTGHGRDTIYF.